This entry concerns a single TCR beta chain. This specimen comes from a study of blood T cell repertoires in COVID-19. CDR3 length equals 14 residues. V was trimmed by 8 bases and J by 5 bases, leaving 18 bases between them. CDR1 GTSNPN and CDR2 SVGIG come from the germline V gene (reference sequence). Data came from immunoSEQ multiplex PCR; TCRdb stores just in-frame clones and leaves some out. The table lists some 150,000 clones, more than 75% of them singletons. The source is a man aged 55-75 years with acute or convalescent COVID-19. The sequenced material came from peripheral blood. The gene calls are TRBV30 and TRBJ2-2; D possibly corresponds to TRBD2 (7 bases). The chain's CDR3 is CAGGRLALTGELFF. The CDR3 bases are TGTGCCGGGGGGCGACTAGCCCTAACCGGGGAGCTGTTTTTT.